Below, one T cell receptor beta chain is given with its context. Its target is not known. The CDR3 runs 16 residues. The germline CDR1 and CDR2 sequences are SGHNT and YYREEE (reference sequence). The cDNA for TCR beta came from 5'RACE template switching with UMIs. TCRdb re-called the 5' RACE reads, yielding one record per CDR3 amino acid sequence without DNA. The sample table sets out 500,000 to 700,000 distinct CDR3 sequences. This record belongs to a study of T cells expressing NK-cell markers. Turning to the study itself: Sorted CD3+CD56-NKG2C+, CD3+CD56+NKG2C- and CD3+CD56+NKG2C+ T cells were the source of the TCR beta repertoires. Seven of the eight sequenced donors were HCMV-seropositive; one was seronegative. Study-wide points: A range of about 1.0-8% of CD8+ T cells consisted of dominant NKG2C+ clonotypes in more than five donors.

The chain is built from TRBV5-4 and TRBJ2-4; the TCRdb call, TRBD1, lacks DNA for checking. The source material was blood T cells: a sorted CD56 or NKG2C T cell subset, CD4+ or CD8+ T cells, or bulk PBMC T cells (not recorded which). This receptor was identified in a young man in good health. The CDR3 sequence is CASSPEQGRAKNIQYF.